These 11 T cell receptor beta chains were all obtained from the same sample, sequenced in a study of CD8+ T cells in alopecia areata. Treatment indicated: oral pan-JAK inhibitor, 5-10 mg twice daily. Extraction and reverse transcription of RNA yielded cDNA as the sequencing template. TCRdb's copy holds only in-frame clones and misses some; the assay was immunoSEQ multiplex PCR. The repertoire holds under 200,000 clones, with about 60% as singletons. Sample: CD4+ T cells sorted from blood, taken at week 24, from a patient treated with tofacitinib. Source of these receptors: a human donor with alopecia areata.

This clone appeared once. The CDR3 DNA reads as TGTGCCAGCAGTGGGGACGGAAATTCACCCCTCCACTTT. This encodes CASSGDGNSPLHF. The chain carries TRBV25-1 and TRBJ1-6; D may be TRBD1 (5 bases). Germline assignment: CDR1 MGHDK and CDR2 SYGVNS. The CDR3 is 13 amino acids. V gave up 4 bases and J gave up 7 bases, with 8 bases separating them.

This chain links TRBV27 with TRBJ1-1, with D unclear. Trimming pared 6 bases from V and 0 bases from J, leaving 8 bases between. Germline V CDR1 and CDR2: MNHEY, SMNVEV (reference sequence). This CDR3 spans 13 amino acids. CDR3 sequence: CASSLGLNTEAFF. CDR3 in DNA: TGTGCCAGCAGCCTTGGGCTGAACACTGAAGCTTTCTTT.

CDR3 in DNA: TGCGCCAGCAGCTTCGGGACTAGCGGGGAGACCCAGTACTTC. Translating it yields CASSFGTSGETQYF. The chain combines TRBV5-1 with TRBJ2-5; TRBD2 aligns across 12 bases. Per the germline V gene, CDR1 is SGHRS and CDR2 is YFSETQ. CDR3 length: 14 amino acids. The junction had 1 base not matched to a gene; V was cut back by 2 bases and J by 5 bases. Supplemented by reference TRBV5-1 and TRBJ2-5, the full variable domain reads KAGVTQTPRYLIKTRGQQVTLSCSPISGHRSVSWYQQTPGQGLQFLFEYFSETQRNKGNFPGRFSGRQFSNSRSEMNVSTLELGDSALYLCASSFGTSGETQYFGPGTRLLVL.

The sample holds one count of this clone. The gene calls are TRBV13 and TRBJ1-1; no definite D call. The V gene's germline CDR1 is PRHDT and CDR2 FYEKMQ (reference sequence). This CDR3 is 14 amino acids long. Trimming cost V 5 bases and J 1 base, with 11 bases left between them. In DNA, the CDR3 is TGTGCCAGCAGCCTCCCAACACCGAACACTGAAGCTTTCTTT. Its translation is CASSLPTPNTEAFF.

This rearrangement joins TRBV25-1 to TRBJ1-1; D may be TRBD1 (6 bases). CDR1 MGHDK and CDR2 SYGVNS come from the germline V gene. Deletions cut 4 bases from V and 6 bases from J, with 15 bases between. This CDR3 spans 14 amino acids. CDR3 protein: CASSGARGASEAFF. For the CDR3, the DNA is TGTGCCAGCAGTGGAGCTCGGGGGGCCTCTGAAGCTTTCTTT.

The chain joins TRBV27 to TRBJ1-2; the D gene is possibly TRBD1 (5 bases). Germline values: CDR1 MNHEY, CDR2 SMNVEV (reference sequence). This CDR3 comprises 14 residues. The V end lost 6 bases, the J end lost 8 bases, and 19 bases lay between the germline ends. As DNA, the CDR3 is TGTGCCAGCAGCCCTCCCGGGGGGGGTAAAGGCTACACCTTC. This encodes CASSPPGGGKGYTF.

V usage is TRBV6-5 and J usage is TRBJ2-7; D remains ambiguous. CDR1 MNHEY and CDR2 SVGAGI come from the germline V gene. V lost 0 bases and J lost 6, with 6 bases in between. CDR3 length: 12 amino acids. The CDR3 loop is CASSYSTSEQYF. DNA of the CDR3: TGTGCCAGCAGTTACTCGACCTCCGAGCAGTACTTC.

This clone was found a few times. CDR3 sequence reads: CAWSVLQGKNIQYF. CDR3 coding DNA: TGTGCCTGGAGTGTTTTGCAGGGCAAAAACATTCAGTACTTC. The chain recombines TRBV30 with TRBJ2-4, with D tentatively TRBD1 (5 bases). Trimming removed 0 bases from V and 3 bases from J, with 9 bases in between. The germline CDR1 and CDR2 sequences are GTSNPN and SVGIG (reference sequence). The CDR3 consists of 14 residues.

The chain carries TRBV30 and TRBJ2-3; 9 nucleotides align to TRBD2. CDR3 length equals 15 residues. Germline loops: CDR1 GTSNPN, CDR2 SVGIG (reference sequence). V was clipped by 0 bases and J by 2 bases; unmatched bases: 3. CDR3 sequence (DNA): TGTGCCTGGAGTGTCCTAGCGGGGATCACAGATACGCAGTATTTT. This gives the protein CAWSVLAGITDTQYF.

This clone has only one observation. V gene TRBV7-3 combines with J gene TRBJ2-5; a possible D gene is TRBD2 (5 bases). Trimming cost V 0 bases and J 5 bases, with 16 bases left between them. The CDR3 contains 16 residues. The germline V gene encodes CDR1 SGHTA and CDR2 FQGTGA. The CDR3 DNA reads TGTGCCAGCAGCTTAACTGTACCGGGATATGTGGAGACCCAGTACTTC. Translated: CASSLTVPGYVETQYF.

The table lists this clone with a count of one. The chain links TRBV7-6 to TRBJ1-5; D is uncertain. CDR1 and CDR2 (germline): SGHVS, FNYEAQ. The CDR3 is made up of 14 amino acids. Trimming took off 2 bases at V and 3 bases at J, with 8 bases between the two ends. The CDR3 nucleotides read TGTGCCAGCAGCTTAAGCCAGCACAATCAGCCCCAGCATTTT. This translates into CASSLSQHNQPQHF.